This note documents a single T cell receptor beta chain sequence. Its recognized antigen is unknown. The record has no base qualities; no much larger clone is one base away. This sample includes further DNA sequences coding for the same CDR3. Enrolling through a virtual design, the prospective study's participants ranged in age from roughly 18 to 100 years and lived across 20 to 30 United States geographic areas. To assign participants to cohorts, the prospective study relied on clinical history that participants themselves reported in a screening survey and a study questionnaire. Recovered participants in ImmuneRACE Cohort 3 were defined as having two consecutive negative NP/OP PCR tests, clearance from a healthcare professional, or resolution of symptoms. Each participant in the prospective study had whole blood, serum and a nasopharyngeal or oropharyngeal swab collected by mobile phlebotomists. Prospective study participants could optionally give additional blood draws and questionnaires over an approximately 2-month period. Before DNA extraction, prospective study blood samples were shipped either frozen or at room temperature.

The CDR3, from cysteine to phenylalanine, totals 15 residues. Kept here is only the CDR3 DNA, which spans 45 bases and is read in frame from base 1. Based on the germline V gene, the CDR1 and CDR2 sequences are SNHLY and FYNNEI. At the junction V is shortened by 2 bases and J by 5 bases; bases outside the gene matches: 5. This sample was included in a study of blood T cell repertoires in COVID-19 (TCRdb year 2020). Study-wide context: Samples from collaborators originated in the United States, Italy and Spain and spanned both the acute and convalescent phases of COVID-19. The prospective study material was composed of cDNA or gDNA derived from T cells, B-cell-depleted T cells, or PBMCs. Subjects who had been exposed to COVID-19, were actively infected with it, or had recovered from it provided the deeply sampled blood TCRbeta repertoires that made up the dataset. A freely available public database, intended as a resource for researchers studying the immune response to SARS-CoV-2, is where the repertoires were released. Samples were obtained from the ongoing ImmuneRACE study (first 160 participants) and from over a thousand subjects provided by 6 global collaborators. Sample metadata almost always included a de-identified subject ID, COVID-19 status, age in years and sex. HLA class I and class II types, where available, came from metadata supplied by the sample provider rather than from assay-based typing.

The investigation overall reported the following: The quantity of clinical and demographic metadata differed by source and by participant and was supplied without curation.

TCRbeta CDR3 regions were amplified from genomic DNA by means of the immunoSEQ Assay, a bias-controlled multiplex PCR. On the authors' methods: The number of nucleated cells in each sample was estimated by amplification of reference gene primers within the assay. To quantify the absolute abundance of each unique TCRbeta CDR3 rearrangement, sequence reads were collapsed and filtered. For each sample, productive Simpson clonality was calculated by taking the square root of Simpson's diversity index across productive rearrangements. Entries here come from immuneACCESS through TCRdb and include only in-frame sequences with V and J called. Some clones fail to appear in such tables; in the studies checked, an unresolved V gene covers under half of the shortfall, and the cause of the remainder is unknown. The V and J calls and clone size are taken from that table; D and trimming were inferred from the DNA. For this sample the table gives about 350,000 clones, of which roughly nine tenths were detected only once. More than 1% of the sample comes from the top ten.

This chain joins TRBV2 to TRBJ1-1; a stretch of 10 junction bases matches TRBD1. The source of this sequence is a woman younger than 45 who had recovered from COVID-19. The source material was PBMCs or T cells enriched from blood (not recorded which). CDR3 reads: CASSERDRGRTEAFF. The bases read TGTGCCAGCAGTGAACGGGACAGGGGACGGACTGAAGCTTTCTTT.